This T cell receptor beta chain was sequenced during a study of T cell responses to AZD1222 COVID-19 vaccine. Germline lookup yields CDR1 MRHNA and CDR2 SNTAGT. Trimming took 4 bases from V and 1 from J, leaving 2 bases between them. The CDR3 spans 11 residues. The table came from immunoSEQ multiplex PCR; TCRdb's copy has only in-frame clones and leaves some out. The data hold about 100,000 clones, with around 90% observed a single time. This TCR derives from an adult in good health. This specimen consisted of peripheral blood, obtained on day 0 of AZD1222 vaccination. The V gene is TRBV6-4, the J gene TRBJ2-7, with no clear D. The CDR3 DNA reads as TGTGCCAGCAGTGGTTCCTACGAGCAGTACTTC. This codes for CASSGSYEQYF.